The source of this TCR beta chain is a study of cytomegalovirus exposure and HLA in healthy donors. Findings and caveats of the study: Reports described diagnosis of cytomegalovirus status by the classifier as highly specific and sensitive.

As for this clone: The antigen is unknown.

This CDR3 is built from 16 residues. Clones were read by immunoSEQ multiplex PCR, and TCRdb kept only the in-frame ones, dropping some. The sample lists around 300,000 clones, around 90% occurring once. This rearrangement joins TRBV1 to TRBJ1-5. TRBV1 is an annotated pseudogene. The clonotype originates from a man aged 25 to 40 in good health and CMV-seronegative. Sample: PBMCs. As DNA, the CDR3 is TGCACCAGCAGCCAAAGAGGGGGAGGGAGCAATCAGCCCCAGCATTTT. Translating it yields CTSSQRGGGSNQPQHF.